The 21 T cell receptor beta chains presented below share a single source sample, sequenced in a study of tumor-infiltrating lymphocytes in primary liver carcinoma. Out of unsorted whole blood came the blood RNA, and germline DNA was extracted as well. Researchers generated TCR beta cDNA from around 510 ng of total RNA, relying on a constant-region primer. For TCR beta, libraries were produced by three nested multiplex PCR rounds using slightly modified ARM-PCR. The opening two PCR rounds, 10 cycles each, paired TRBV1-TRBV30 forward primers with a C-beta reverse primer. TCRdb redid the calling of the multiplex PCR reads with MiXCR, one entry per CDR3 protein. The sample lists hundreds of thousands of distinct CDR3 sequences, about three fifths occurring once. The source material was peripheral blood. Receptors were obtained from a woman in her thirties with primary liver carcinoma and hepatitis B virus infection.

The CDR3 spells CASSSGRAYDEQFF. The CDR3 DNA reads TGTGCCAGTTCTAGCGGGAGGGCCTATGATGAGCAGTTCTTC. The chain employs TRBV11-2 and TRBJ2-1, with TRBD2 matching over 12 bases. Germline-derived CDR1 and CDR2 are SGHAT and FQNNGV. V lost 9 bases, J lost 8 bases, and 8 bases stayed unmatched. CDR3 length: 14 residues.

As regards this clonotype: A read error may be the cause here, since a much bigger clone is one base away. The chain recombines TRBV6-5 with TRBJ2-7; D may be TRBD2 (5 bases). Trimming left V 10 bases short and J 1 base short, with 20 bases between. The CDR3 has 15 amino acids. CDR1 is MNHEY, CDR2 SVGAGI, per germline. In nucleotides, the CDR3 is TGTGCCAACAGATTCCTAGCCTTCGGATCCTACGAGCAGTACTTC. It encodes CANRFLAFGSYEQYF.

V and J are TRBV6-1 and TRBJ2-6, with D perhaps matching TRBD1 or TRBD2 (6 bases each). Germline lookup yields CDR1 MNHNS and CDR2 SASEGT. CDR3 length equals 18 residues. Trimming left V 1 base short and J 8 bases short, with 21 bases between. The CDR3: CASSEVGLWGAGTNVLTF. The CDR3 bases are TGTGCCAGCAGTGAAGTGGGTTTATGGGGGGCCGGGACCAACGTCCTGACTTTC.

The chain recombines TRBV12-3 or TRBV12-4 with TRBJ2-7; D call uncertain. Trimming removed 0 bases at V and 7 bases at J, with 22 bases between. This CDR3 is built from 17 residues. The CDR3 spells CASSLAARTRSLGEQYF. CDR3 DNA: TGTGCCAGCAGTTTAGCCGCTAGAACGAGATCCTTGGGGGAGCAGTACTTC.

The V call is TRBV6-5, the J call TRBJ2-2; D may be TRBD1 (6 bases). The CDR3 is 18 residues long. Germline CDR1 MNHEY, CDR2 SVGAGI. V lost 2 bases and J lost 3, with 19 bases in between. The CDR3 sequence is CASSYTTFKGEHTGELFF. The CDR3 DNA follows: TGTGCCAGCAGTTACACGACGTTCAAGGGGGAGCACACCGGGGAGCTGTTTTTT.

This sequence joins TRBV28 and TRBJ2-5; maybe TRBD1 (6 bases). With 6 bases removed from V and 13 bases from J, the gap between germline ends came to 24 bases. Germline-derived CDR1 and CDR2 are MDHEN and SYDVKM. The CDR3 is made up of 14 amino acids. CDR3 amino acids: CASSRIRPGHPRYF. The CDR3 nucleotides are TGTGCCAGCAGCCGAATCCGACCGGGACACCCGCGGTACTTC.

Details on this clonotype: One base away lies a much larger clone, so this may be a sequencing read error. The chain couples TRBV6-1 to TRBJ2-7; 10 nucleotides agree with TRBD2. The CDR3 totals 14 residues. Germline V gene lookup returns CDR1 MNHNS and CDR2 SASEGT. CDR3 in amino acids: CVSSEVSGGYEQYF. CDR3 sequence (DNA): TGTGTCAGCAGTGAAGTTAGCGGGGGGTACGAGCAGTACTTC.

A remark on this clonotype: Germline and junction disagree at one end, which may indicate a read error. The chain couples TRBV4-3 to TRBJ2-1; TRBD2 might be the D (5 bases). The CDR3 loop spans 16 amino acids. Germline V gene lookup returns CDR1 LGHNA and CDR2 YSLEER. The CDR3: CASSQDTGRSYNEQFF. The CDR3 DNA follows: TGCGCCAGCAGCCAAGATACGGGAAGGTCCTACAATGAGCAATTCTTC.

The V call is TRBV28, the J call TRBJ1-1; D might be TRBD1 (6 bases). Germline CDR1 reads MDHEN; CDR2 reads SYDVKM. Trimming took 1 base from V and 6 from J, leaving 15 bases between them. The CDR3 is 15 residues long. This CDR3 is CASSLSKGGFSEAFF. CDR3 bases: TGTGCCAGCAGTTTATCCAAGGGGGGATTTTCTGAAGCTTTCTTT. Drawing the rest from reference TRBV28 and TRBJ1-1, the complete variable domain is DVKVTQSSRYLVKRTGEKVFLECVQDMDHENMFWYRQDPGLGLRLIYFSYDVKMKEKGDIPEGYSVSREKKERFSLILESASTNQTSMYLCASSLSKGGFSEAFFGQGTRLTVV.

The J gene is TRBJ2-3, the V gene TRBV29-1; D perhaps matches TRBD2 (6 bases). Germline CDR1 and CDR2: SQVTM and ANQGSEA. V dropped 7 bases and J dropped 9 bases, with 14 bases sitting between them. The CDR3 runs 11 residues. In DNA form, the CDR3 reads TGCAGCGATGGGCCCAGCGGGACGCAGTATTTT. Translated: CSDGPSGTQYF.

Details on this clonotype: A much larger clone lies one base from this, so it may be a read error. The rearrangement joins TRBV12-3 or TRBV12-4 to TRBJ1-5, with unresolved D. CDR3 length: 14 residues. The CDR3 sequence: CATLIQARNQAQHF. CDR3 bases: TGTGCCACACTAATCCAGGCCCGCAATCAGGCCCAGCATTTT.

This clonotype was counted ten times or more. This chain links TRBV11-2 with TRBJ2-7, with 8 bases identical to TRBD1. V lost 6 bases, J lost 4 bases, and 5 bases stayed unmatched. The CDR3 runs to 13 residues. Germline assignment: CDR1 SGHAT and CDR2 FQNNGV. CDR3 DNA sequence: TGTGCCAGCAGAAGGACAGGGCAGTACGAGCAGTACTTC. This sequence encodes CASRRTGQYEQYF.

As concerns this clonotype: A much larger clone is a single base away; this may be a read error. V gene TRBV6-2 or TRBV6-3 combines with J gene TRBJ2-7; 7 bases line up with TRBD2. The CDR3 consists of 14 residues. Germline loops: CDR1 MNHEY, CDR2 SVGEGT. The CDR3: CGSSYQAGPYEQYF. In DNA, the CDR3 is TGTGGCAGCAGTTACCAAGCGGGGCCCTACGAGCAGTACTTC.

This clonotype was counted at least ten times. This sequence joins TRBV11-3 and TRBJ2-1, with D perhaps matching TRBD2 (5 bases). Germline V gives CDR1 SGHNT, CDR2 YENEEA. The CDR3 is 13 amino acids. V gave up 6 bases and J gave up 3 bases, with 9 bases separating them. The CDR3 loop reads CASSLRGYNEQFF. The CDR3 nucleotides read TGTGCCAGCAGTCTACGGGGCTACAATGAGCAGTTCTTC.

This clonotype was picked up one time. An end of the junction differs from the germline gene, which may be a read error. V usage is TRBV7-9 and J usage is TRBJ2-1, with no clear D. There are 13 residues in the CDR3. Germline V gene data show CDR1 as SEHNR and CDR2 as FQNEAQ (reference sequence). The CDR3 loop reads CVSSLDGINEQFF. As DNA, the CDR3 is TGTGTCAGCAGCTTAGACGGTATTAATGAGCAGTTCTTC. The entire variable domain, with the rest obtained from reference TRBV7-9 and TRBJ2-1, is as follows: DTGVSQNPRHKITKRGQNVTFRCDPISEHNRLYWYRQTLGQGPEFLTYFQNEAQLEKSRLLSDRFSAERPKGSFSTLEIQRTEQGDSAMYLCVSSLDGINEQFFGPGTRLTVL.

This clonotype showed up just a few times. CDR3 region: CASGGDTQYF. The CDR3 DNA reads TGTGCCTCCGGAGGGGATACGCAGTATTTT. V is TRBV12-5 and J is TRBJ2-3, with TRBD2 as a possible D gene (6 bases). Germline V gene sequence: CDR1 LGHNT, CDR2 FRNRAP. CDR3 length: 10 residues.

This clonotype appeared a few times. The chain employs TRBV30 and TRBJ1-1, with TRBD1 matching 7 bases. J lost 7 bases, V lost 5 bases, and 7 bases had no gene match. This CDR3 contains 12 residues. Germline V gene sequence: CDR1 GTSNPN, CDR2 SVGIG (reference sequence). The DNA of the CDR3 is TGTGCCTGGGACAGGGATCGGGGTGAAGCTTTCTTT. Translated: CAWDRDRGEAFF.

Points on this clonotype: This may arise from a read error, as a much more abundant clone is one base away. The rearrangement uses TRBV4-1 and TRBJ2-2; no clear D gene. Germline lookup yields CDR1 MGHRA and CDR2 YSYEKL. The CDR3 loop spans 13 amino acids. CDR3 in amino acids: CASSQSNTRELFF. Written as DNA, the CDR3 is TGCGCCAGCAGCCAGTCGAACACCAGGGAGCTGTTTTTT.

As regards this clonotype: With a much larger clone just one base away, this may be a read error. The chain joins TRBV6-1 to TRBJ2-1; D not certain. Germline CDR1 MNHNS, CDR2 SASEGT. The CDR3 is 12 amino acids. CDR3 DNA sequence: TGTGCCAGCAGTGAAGGGCCGTACCAGCAGCTCTTC. Translated, it gives CASSEGPYQQLF.

In this sample, this clonotype turned up once. Germline is not matched at one junction end, which may reflect a read error. This rearrangement joins TRBV11-2 to TRBJ2-7; D not resolved. The CDR3 length is 12 residues. The germline V gene has CDR1 SGHAT and CDR2 FQNNGV. DNA for the CDR3: TGTGCTAGCACTGCGGCCTCCTACGAGCGGTACTTC. It specifies CASTAASYERYF.

About this clonotype itself: The germline gene is not matched at one end of the junction; a read error may be the cause. The chain is built from TRBV24-1 and TRBJ2-7, with a possible D match to TRBD1 (5 bases). This CDR3 has 13 amino acids. Germline CDR1 KGHDR, CDR2 SFDVKD. In nucleotides, the CDR3 is TGTGCCGCCAGTGACCGGACATGGTTGGAGCAGTACTTC. It translates to CAASDRTWLEQYF.